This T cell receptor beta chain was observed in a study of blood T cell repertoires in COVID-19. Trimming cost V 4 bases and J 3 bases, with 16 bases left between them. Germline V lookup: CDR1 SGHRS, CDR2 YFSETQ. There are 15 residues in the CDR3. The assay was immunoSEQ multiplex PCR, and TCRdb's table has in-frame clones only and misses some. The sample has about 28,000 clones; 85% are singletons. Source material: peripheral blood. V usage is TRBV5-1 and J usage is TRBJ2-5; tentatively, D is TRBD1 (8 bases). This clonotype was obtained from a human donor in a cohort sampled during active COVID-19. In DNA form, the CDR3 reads TGCGCCAGCAGCCTAAGGACAGGGAGGGAAGAGACCCAGTACTTC. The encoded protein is CASSLRTGREETQYF.